This T cell receptor beta chain derives from a study of T-cell memory formation after mild COVID-19. Study-wide background: TCR clusters were largely donor specific.

From 5'RACE with constant-segment primers came TCR alpha and TCR beta cDNA libraries that carried sample barcodes and UMIs. MiXCR, applied by TCRdb to the 5' RACE reads, yields one record per CDR3 protein. Of 410,000 or so distinct CDR3 sequences detected, more than 20% appear once; the ten largest clones hold around 13%. The germline V gene has CDR1 DFQATT and CDR2 SNEGSKA (reference sequence). The germline V and J ends were trimmed by 0 bases and 7 bases, with 16 bases remaining between them. CDR3 length: 14 residues. Study-level results: The study found contracting CD4+ clones mainly in CM and EM and contracting CD8+ clones in EMRA. The appearance of some responding clones in pre-infection memory suggested that cross-reactive memory joined.

On this clonotype: Its antigen is undetermined.

The chain combines TRBV20-1 with TRBJ2-7; D perhaps matches TRBD2 (7 bases). Source material: PBMCs or a T cell subset sorted from them (not recorded which). The source is an adult woman who had mild COVID-19 (a few samples of this study predate the infection). Cell type and time point are not known. CDR3 region: CSARDAGAASEQYF. The CDR3 nucleotides read TGCAGTGCTAGAGACGCGGGGGCTGCTAGTGAGCAGTACTTC.